The 3 T cell receptor beta chains in this list originate from one sample, sequenced in a study of T cells in Graves' hyperthyroidism and ophthalmopathy. It was RNA transcripts that yielded the amplified TCR beta CDR3 regions. The TCR CDR3 was amplified in a first-round RT-PCR using the HTBI primer set. TCRdb processed the multiplex PCR reads anew with MiXCR; each CDR3 protein has one entry. Here the sample spans 300,000 to 400,000 distinct CDR3 sequences, 14% being singletons. Sequencing was done on a sample of blood. The receptors originated from a woman aged 30 to 39 with Graves' ophthalmopathy.

The chain combines TRBV9 with TRBJ1-1, with TRBD1 as a possible D gene (5 bases). V gave up 4 bases and J gave up 10 bases, with 17 bases separating them. Germline V gene lookup returns CDR1 SGDLS and CDR2 YYNGEE. The CDR3 totals 13 residues. CDR3 bases: TGTGCCAGCAGCCCCCAGGGAGTGACGGGAGCTTTCTTT. Protein sequence: CASSPQGVTGAFF.

This clonotype was seen ten or more times. The chain is built from TRBV20-1 and TRBJ2-4, with 8 bases lining up with TRBD1. Germline CDR1 reads DFQATT; CDR2 reads SNEGSKA (reference sequence). With V trimmed by 2 bases and J by 2 bases, 5 bases remained unmatched. The CDR3 has 15 amino acids. CDR3: CSARQGAGTKNIQYF. CDR3 in DNA: TGCAGTGCTAGACAGGGGGCCGGGACCAAAAACATTCAGTACTTC.

This clonotype has at least ten counts. CDR3 in amino acids: CASSLEGAANEKLFF. The CDR3 DNA reads as TGTGCCAGCAGTTTGGAAGGGGCCGCTAATGAAAAACTGTTTTTT. The genes are TRBV28 and TRBJ1-4, with D perhaps matching TRBD1 (5 bases). This CDR3 contains 15 residues. The germline V gene has CDR1 MDHEN and CDR2 SYDVKM. V lost 3 bases to trimming and J lost 3 bases, with 11 bases between them.